Shown below are 20 T cell receptor beta chains from a single sample sequenced in a study of molecular identifiers for immune sequencing clone quantification (dated by TCRdb to about 2018). Receptor libraries were prepared by PCR. Data came from a NextSeq 500. TCRdb itself trimmed the public reads at Q25 with fastp, ran MiXCR and retained productive beta chains. Rows with one shared CDR3 protein collapse into an entry with the most common genes and DNA. Here the sample has roughly 55,000 distinct CDR3 sequences; around 34% occur a single time. The top ten clonotypes cover 3.5% to 4% of the sample. The material sequenced was naive CD8+ T cells from blood, with Jurkat cell RNA spiked in. According to the study, the label for this sample's cell subset or site signals: FACS-sorted CD8+CD4-CCR7+CD45RA+ naive T cells. These receptors were collected from a human donor in good health. Some libraries in this study had Jurkat cell RNA spiked in.

This clonotype was counted many times. This chain connects TRBV7-6 to TRBJ2-4; 12 bases align to TRBD2. The CDR3 loop spans 18 amino acids. J was trimmed by 2 bases and V by 5 bases; bases with no gene match: 10. Germline loops: CDR1 SGHVS, CDR2 FNYEAQ. The CDR3 DNA follows: TGTGCCAGCAGCCTTGGGACTAGCGGGCCCAAAACCAAAAACATTCAGTACTTC. As protein: CASSLGTSGPKTKNIQYF.

Concerning this clonotype itself: Just one base apart from a much larger clone, this may be a read error. The rearrangement links TRBV7-8 to TRBJ2-1; 7 nucleotides align to TRBD1. This CDR3 has 12 residues. CDR1 SGHVS and CDR2 FQNEAQ come from the germline V gene. The CDR3 protein is CASSFQGDERFF. The CDR3 bases are TGTGCCAGCAGCTTCCAGGGGGATGAGCGGTTCTTC.

V usage is TRBV10-3 and J usage is TRBJ2-1, with D possibly being TRBD2 (6 bases). The CDR3 has 14 amino acids. Trimming left V 0 bases short and J 6 bases short, with 9 bases between. Germline CDR1 and CDR2: ENHRY and SYGVKD. The CDR3 sequence: CAISESGGSNEQFF. The CDR3 nucleotides are TGTGCCATCAGTGAGTCTGGGGGGTCCAATGAGCAGTTCTTC.

J is TRBJ1-5 and V is TRBV7-9; D is unresolved. This CDR3 has 11 residues. CDR1 is SEHNR and CDR2 is FQNEAQ in the germline V gene (reference sequence). V was clipped by 4 bases and J by 9 bases, with 7 bases between them. The CDR3 protein is CASSSLGPQHF. The CDR3 DNA is TGTGCCAGCAGCTCCCTGGGGCCCCAGCATTTT.

The rearrangement links TRBV7-9 to TRBJ2-3, with D tentatively TRBD2 (6 bases). Trimming removed 6 bases from V and 11 bases from J, with 18 bases in between. CDR3 length equals 13 residues. Per germline, CDR1 SEHNR and CDR2 FQNEAQ (reference sequence). The CDR3 coding sequence is TGTGCCAGCAGTTCGGGGGTGAGGCCTTGGCAGTATTTT. This translates into CASSSGVRPWQYF.

Regarding this clonotype: Given a much more abundant clone one base away, this may be a read error. V is TRBV7-8 and J is TRBJ1-3, with D tentatively TRBD1 (6 bases). This CDR3 region has 16 residues. Germline loops: CDR1 SGHVS, CDR2 FQNEAQ. CDR3 in amino acids: CASSLSEQGPGNSIYF. The CDR3 DNA sequence: TGTGCCAGCAGCTTATCTGAACAGGGACCTGGAAACTCCATATATTTT.

Regarding this clonotype: In this CDR3 the conserved last residue, phenylalanine or tryptophan, is missing, so a read error is likely. The chain uses TRBV27 and TRBJ2-7; TRBD1 matches 9 bases. Germline CDR1 reads MNHEY; CDR2 reads SMNVEV (reference sequence). V gave up 0 bases and J gave up 6 bases; unmatched junction bases: 3. This CDR3 has 14 residues. The CDR3 sequence: CASSLSLTGGEQYY. As DNA, the CDR3 is TGTGCCAGCAGTTTATCCTTGACAGGGGGCGAGCAGTACTAC.

The table lists this clonotype with many counts. This chain uses TRBV28 with TRBJ2-7; D is perhaps TRBD1 (6 bases). Trimming removed 3 bases at V and 2 bases at J, with 11 bases between. This CDR3 is built from 14 residues. Germline loops: CDR1 MDHEN, CDR2 SYDVKM. The CDR3 protein is CASSFRQAPYEQYF. The CDR3 nucleotides are TGTGCCAGCAGTTTCCGACAGGCTCCCTACGAGCAGTACTTC.

The V gene is TRBV27, the J gene TRBJ1-1; no reliable D call. V lost 4 bases and J lost 1, with 7 bases in between. Germline V CDR1 and CDR2: MNHEY, SMNVEV (reference sequence). This CDR3 is 13 amino acids long. CDR3 sequence: CASSSSSNTEAFF. The DNA of the CDR3 is TGTGCCAGCAGTTCATCTTCGAACACTGAAGCTTTCTTT.

Remarks on this clonotype: Just one base apart from a much larger clone, this may be a read error. The chain links TRBV28 to TRBJ2-7; no firm D call. Germline values: CDR1 MDHEN, CDR2 SYDVKM. This CDR3 contains 17 residues. The CDR3 DNA reads as TGTGCCAGCAGTTTCCACCCGGTGGCACCGACCTCCTACGAGCAGCACTTC. Protein sequence: CASSFHPVAPTSYEQHF.

J is TRBJ2-1 and V is TRBV7-8; TRBD2 matches at 9 bases. V lost 1 base to trimming and J lost 10 bases; unmatched junction nucleotides: 5. Germline V gene lookup returns CDR1 SGHVS and CDR2 FQNEAQ. This CDR3 has 14 amino acids. The CDR3 is CASSLGLAVGEQFF. CDR3 DNA: TGTGCCAGCAGCTTAGGACTAGCGGTGGGGGAGCAGTTCTTC. The variable domain in full, with the rest retrieved from reference TRBV7-8 and TRBJ2-1, is GAGVSQSPRYKVAKRGQDVALRCDPISGHVSLFWYQQALGQGPEFLTYFQNEAQLDKSGLPSDRFFAERPEGSVSTLKIQRTQQEDSAVYLCASSLGLAVGEQFFGPGTRLTVL.

The sample holds many counts of this clonotype. This rearrangement joins TRBV7-2 to TRBJ2-3, with D hard to call. The CDR3 covers 14 residues. V shed 2 bases and J shed 5 bases, with 11 bases lying between them. Germline CDR1 reads SGHTA; CDR2 reads FQGNSA. In nucleotides, the CDR3 is TGTGCCAGCAGCTTAATCTCCCTCGGAGATACGCAGTATTTT. It translates to CASSLISLGDTQYF.

With respect to this clonotype: A read error is possible here, since a much larger clone lies one base away. This chain links TRBV14 with TRBJ2-5, with TRBD1 matching over 7 bases. Germline V gene sequence: CDR1 SGHDN, CDR2 FVKESK. This CDR3 is built from 13 residues. DNA for the CDR3: TGTGCCAGCAGCCAATGGACAGGAGAGCCCCAGTACTTC. Protein: CASSQWTGEPQYF.

V gene TRBV15 combines with J gene TRBJ1-5, with D possibly TRBD1 on 5 matching bases. The CDR3 has 15 residues. Looked up from germline, CDR1 is LNHNV and CDR2 is YYDKDF (reference sequence). V lost 1 base, J lost 1 base, and 8 bases lay in between. In nucleotides, the CDR3 is TGTGCCACCAGCAGAGGCCGGGGGAGCAATCAGCCCCAGCATTTT. Translated, it gives CATSRGRGSNQPQHF.

Turning to this clonotype: This CDR3 is missing its conserved last phenylalanine or tryptophan, likely due to a read error. V and J are TRBV10-1 and TRBJ1-1, with unresolved D. Germline CDR1 reads WNHNN; CDR2 reads SYGVQD (reference sequence). CDR3 size: 13 residues. The DNA of the CDR3 is TGCGCCAGCGGTGACGGGATGAACACTGAAGCTTTCATT. As protein: CASGDGMNTEAFI.

V is TRBV6-2 or TRBV6-3 and J is TRBJ2-7; TRBD2 agrees at 11 bases. V shed 11 bases and J 0 bases; nucleotides not matched to a gene: 9. The CDR3 covers 15 residues. CDR1 and CDR2 (germline): MNHEY, SVGEGT. CDR3 in amino acids: CACIPGLAGSYEQYF. DNA of the CDR3: TGTGCCTGCATCCCCGGACTAGCGGGCTCCTACGAGCAGTACTTC.

The chain uses TRBV27 and TRBJ2-7; D remains ambiguous. The CDR3 has 13 amino acids. Germline-derived CDR1 and CDR2 are MNHEY and SMNVEV (reference sequence). V lost 4 bases, J lost 4 bases, and 11 bases lay in between. The CDR3 protein is CASSSTGQYEQYF. CDR3 nucleotide sequence: TGTGCCAGCAGTTCAACCGGGCAGTACGAGCAGTACTTC.

The V call is TRBV20-1, the J call TRBJ2-7; D is ambiguous. V gave up 7 bases and J gave up 5 bases, with 15 bases separating them. CDR1 and CDR2 from the germline V gene are DFQATT and SNEGSKA (reference sequence). This CDR3 has 12 amino acids. The CDR3 bases are TGCAGTGGGCTCAGTATCGTTAACGAGCAGTACTTC. Its translation: CSGLSIVNEQYF.

This clonotype has ten or more counts. V and J are TRBV7-6 and TRBJ2-4; weak D call: TRBD1 (5 bases). V shed 2 bases and J shed 9 bases, with 11 bases lying between them. The CDR3 sequence is 13 residues long. Germline V CDR1 and CDR2: SGHVS, FNYEAQ. CDR3 nucleotides: TGTGCCAGCAGCTTATCAGGCCAGGGCATTCAGTACTTC. Translating it yields CASSLSGQGIQYF.

The rearrangement links TRBV12-3 or TRBV12-4 to TRBJ2-5; TRBD2 matches at 8 bases. V lost 7 bases, J lost 2 bases, and 9 bases stayed unmatched. The length of the CDR3 is 15 residues. The chain's CDR3 is CASTPSGGGQETQYF. The CDR3 nucleotides read TGTGCCAGCACCCCGTCGGGAGGGGGGCAAGAGACCCAGTACTTC.